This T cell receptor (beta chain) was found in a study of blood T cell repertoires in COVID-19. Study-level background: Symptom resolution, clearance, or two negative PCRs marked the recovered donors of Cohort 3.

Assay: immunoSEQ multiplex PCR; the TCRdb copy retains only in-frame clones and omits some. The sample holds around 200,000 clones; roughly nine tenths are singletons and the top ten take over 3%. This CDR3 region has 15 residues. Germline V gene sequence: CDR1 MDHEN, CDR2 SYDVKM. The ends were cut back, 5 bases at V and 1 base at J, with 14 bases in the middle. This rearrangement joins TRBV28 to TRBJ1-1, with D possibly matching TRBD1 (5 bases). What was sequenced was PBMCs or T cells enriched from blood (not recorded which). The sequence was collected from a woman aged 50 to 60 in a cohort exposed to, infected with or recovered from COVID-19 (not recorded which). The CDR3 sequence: CASSIPGDRNTEAFF. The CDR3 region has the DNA TGTGCCAGCAGTATACCCGGCGACAGGAACACTGAAGCTTTCTTT.